What follows is one T cell receptor (beta chain) and its context. Its antigen is unknown. Described treatment: some 20 received Ad26.COV2.S at low or high dose, single or two shots; 5 received placebo; per-sample allocation not given. Samples analyzed were those drawn on day 63 after the first vaccine or placebo injection. The data stem from a study of Ad26.COV2.S vaccination and SARS-CoV-2 variants. Study details: Intramuscular Ad26.COV2.S doses were given once or twice, 56 days apart. Broader study findings: Reported post-vaccination CD8+ and CD4+ T cell responses to spike showed substantial breadth. Breadth and depth estimates from TCRs may understate total T cell responses. The study found similar non-spike TCR breadth in vaccine and placebo recipients.

Data came from immunoSEQ multiplex PCR; TCRdb stores just in-frame clones and leaves some out. Of under 400,000 clones in the sample, roughly 87% were seen once. The CDR3 contains 13 residues. Trimming pared 6 bases from V and 3 bases from J, leaving 11 bases between. Germline CDR1 reads LGHDT; CDR2 reads YNNKEL (reference sequence). The sequence came from a person aged 18-60 years who received the Ad26.COV2.S COVID-19 vaccine or a placebo. Sequences were derived from peripheral blood, sampled in a trial of Ad26.COV2.S vaccine versus placebo. The chain uses TRBV3-1 (or the pseudogene TRBV3-2) and TRBJ1-1; D is unclear. Here the CDR3 reads CASSLTVDTEAFF. The CDR3 bases are TGTGCCAGCAGTCTTACAGTGGACACTGAAGCTTTCTTT.